The TCR beta chain under discussion was sequenced for a study of regulatory and conventional T cells in RAG deficiency. The CDR3 is made up of 13 amino acids. CDR1 is LNHNV and CDR2 is YYDKDF in the germline V gene (reference sequence). The V end was cut by 0 bases, the J end by 0 bases, with 1 base between. The sorted conventional CD4+ T cells were CD25-low and CD127-high, with genomic DNA sequenced. This table comes from immunoSEQ multiplex PCR, and its TCRdb copy is limited to in-frame clones, with some not included. Of about 9,100 clones detected, about 95% appear once; the ten largest clones hold over 1.1%.

V usage is TRBV15 and J usage is TRBJ2-3; D call uncertain. The clonotype was recovered from a human donor with RAG deficiency presenting as severe combined immunodeficiency. Sequencing was done on a sample of CD4+ effector T cells sorted from blood. CDR3 residues: CATSRDSTDTQYF. In DNA, the CDR3 is TGTGCCACCAGCAGAGACAGCACAGATACGCAGTATTTT.